A selection of T cell receptor beta chains follows, all from one sample in a study of shared clonotypes between healthy human individuals. Clones were read by immunoSEQ multiplex PCR, and TCRdb kept only the in-frame ones, dropping some. The sample records a few million clones, around 92% being singletons. Specimen: naive CD4+ T cells from PBMCs. Source of these receptors: a man aged 18 to 30 in good health. Some clones in this sample may be carry-over from other donors' samples. Both conserved end residues are part of each CDR3. Each record gives: V gene, clone size, J gene, D gene, CDR3 DNA, CDR3 protein. D genes are given only for firm matches. Rows may omit the clone size; those that give it use once, few, many or a size class.

V gene: TRBV13; clone size: .; J gene: TRBJ2-1; D gene: TRBD2; CDR3 DNA: TGTGCCAGCAGCGCCGGACTAGCGGGAATAAAGGGGGAGCAGTTCTTC; CDR3 protein: CASSAGLAGIKGEQFF
V gene: TRBV5-6; clone size: .; J gene: TRBJ1-5; D gene: .; CDR3 DNA: TGTGCCAGCAGCTTTGGGGTCAATCAGCCCCAGCATTTT; CDR3 protein: CASSFGVNQPQHF
V gene: TRBV4-3; clone size: .; J gene: TRBJ1-2; D gene: .; CDR3 DNA: TGCGCCAGCAGCCCCGAACCCGGAAGAAATCACTATGGCTACACCTTC; CDR3 protein: CASSPEPGRNHYGYTF
V gene: TRBV6-6; clone size: .; J gene: TRBJ2-2; D gene: .; CDR3 DNA: TGTGCCAGCAGTTACTCGCGACAAAAGAACACCGGGGAGCTGTTTTTT; CDR3 protein: CASSYSRQKNTGELFF
V gene: TRBV5-1; clone size: .; J gene: TRBJ2-5; D gene: .; CDR3 DNA: TGCGCCAGCAGCTTGTGGGAGTCGGAGACCCAGTACTTC; CDR3 protein: CASSLWESETQYF
V gene: TRBV5-1; clone size: few; J gene: TRBJ1-1; D gene: .; CDR3 DNA: TGCGCCAGCAGCTTGGTCGTAGGGAACACTGAAGCTTTCTTT; CDR3 protein: CASSLVVGNTEAFF
V gene: TRBV10-3; clone size: .; J gene: TRBJ2-3; D gene: .; CDR3 DNA: TGTGCCATCAGGACAGGGAGGGGTGGCACAGATACGCAGTATTTT; CDR3 protein: CAIRTGRGGTDTQYF
V gene: TRBV30; clone size: .; J gene: TRBJ1-2; D gene: .; CDR3 DNA: TGTGCCTGGAGTGTACGACAGGACTATGGCTACACCTTC; CDR3 protein: CAWSVRQDYGYTF
V gene: TRBV28; clone size: .; J gene: TRBJ1-5; D gene: TRBD1; CDR3 DNA: TGTGCCAGCAGTACCCAAGGACAGGGGAGAAGCAATCAGCCCCAGCATTTT; CDR3 protein: CASSTQGQGRSNQPQHF
V gene: TRBV7-3; clone size: .; J gene: TRBJ2-7; D gene: TRBD2; CDR3 DNA: TGTGCCAGCAGCTCCCTAGCGGGAGTCGAGCAGTACTTC; CDR3 protein: CASSSLAGVEQYF
V gene: TRBV30; clone size: few; J gene: TRBJ1-4; D gene: .; CDR3 DNA: TGTGCCTGGAAGAAGATCCTGGGGTCAACTAATGAAAAACTGTTTTTT; CDR3 protein: CAWKKILGSTNEKLFF
V gene: TRBV18; clone size: .; J gene: TRBJ2-5; D gene: .; CDR3 DNA: TGTGCCAGCTCACCAAGGACAGCCCAGGAGACCCAGTACTTC; CDR3 protein: CASSPRTAQETQYF
V gene: TRBV28; clone size: .; J gene: TRBJ2-7; D gene: .; CDR3 DNA: TGTGCCAGCAGTTTTTCCGAGCAGTACTTC; CDR3 protein: CASSFSEQYF
V gene: TRBV18; clone size: .; J gene: TRBJ2-1; D gene: TRBD2; CDR3 DNA: TGTGCCAGCTCACAAAGGACTAGCGGCCCTCATTTTTACAATGAGCAGTTCTTC; CDR3 protein: CASSQRTSGPHFYNEQFF
V gene: TRBV6-5; clone size: .; J gene: TRBJ1-4; D gene: .; CDR3 DNA: TGTGCCAGCAGTTACTCCGGAAAACTGTTTTTT; CDR3 protein: CASSYSGKLFF
V gene: TRBV29-1; clone size: .; J gene: TRBJ2-5; D gene: .; CDR3 DNA: TGCAGCGTTGAAGGTCCCCGGACCTTCCGCCAAGAGACCCAGTACTTC; CDR3 protein: CSVEGPRTFRQETQYF
V gene: TRBV4-1; clone size: .; J gene: TRBJ1-5; D gene: .; CDR3 DNA: TGCGCCAGCAGCCAAGTCAATCAGCCCCAGCATTTT; CDR3 protein: CASSQVNQPQHF
V gene: TRBV18; clone size: .; J gene: TRBJ1-1; D gene: .; CDR3 DNA: TGTGCCAGCTCACCTCGCCTTTATCCGGACACTGAAGCTTTCTTT; CDR3 protein: CASSPRLYPDTEAFF
V gene: TRBV5-1; clone size: .; J gene: TRBJ2-3; D gene: TRBD1; CDR3 DNA: TGCGCCAGCAGCGGACAGGGACCGACAGATACGCAGTATTTT; CDR3 protein: CASSGQGPTDTQYF
V gene: TRBV7-3; clone size: .; J gene: TRBJ2-5; D gene: .; CDR3 DNA: TGTGCCAGCAGCTTAGGATTCCAGGGGGAGACCCAGTACTTC; CDR3 protein: CASSLGFQGETQYF
V gene: TRBV2; clone size: .; J gene: TRBJ1-1; D gene: .; CDR3 DNA: TGTGCCAGCAGGGTCCCTGACGGGCGGGGGAACACTGAAGCTTTCTTT; CDR3 protein: CASRVPDGRGNTEAFF
V gene: TRBV5-1; clone size: few; J gene: TRBJ1-5; D gene: TRBD1; CDR3 DNA: TGCGCCACCCGACAGGGGCCCGATCAGCCCCAGCATTTT; CDR3 protein: CATRQGPDQPQHF
V gene: TRBV27; clone size: .; J gene: TRBJ2-2; D gene: .; CDR3 DNA: TGTGCCAGCAGACACCCATACACCGGGGAGCTGTTTTTT; CDR3 protein: CASRHPYTGELFF
V gene: TRBV7-2; clone size: .; J gene: TRBJ1-2; D gene: TRBD1; CDR3 DNA: TGTGCCAGCAGCCCCACAGGGGGCGGTAACTATGGCTACACCTTC; CDR3 protein: CASSPTGGGNYGYTF
V gene: TRBV9; clone size: once; J gene: TRBJ2-5; D gene: TRBD2; CDR3 DNA: TGTGCCAGCAGCGTCGGGACTAAGGTGGGAGAGACCCAGTACTTC; CDR3 protein: CASSVGTKVGETQYF
V gene: TRBV6-6; clone size: .; J gene: TRBJ2-5; D gene: .; CDR3 DNA: TGTGCCAGCAGTTACGATTGGGGGACCCAGTACTTC; CDR3 protein: CASSYDWGTQYF
V gene: TRBV6-1; clone size: .; J gene: TRBJ2-7; D gene: .; CDR3 DNA: TGTGCCAGCAGGCCGGACCCAAGGGCCTACGAGCAGTACTTC; CDR3 protein: CASRPDPRAYEQYF
V gene: TRBV6-5; clone size: .; J gene: TRBJ2-7; D gene: .; CDR3 DNA: TGTGCCAGCAGCTCCTACAGACCCCATTACGAGCAGTACTTC; CDR3 protein: CASSSYRPHYEQYF
V gene: TRBV11-2; clone size: .; J gene: TRBJ1-4; D gene: TRBD1; CDR3 DNA: TGTGCCAGCAGTGGATCACAGGGGGTTTGGGAAAAACTGTTTTTT; CDR3 protein: CASSGSQGVWEKLFF
V gene: TRBV11-3; clone size: once; J gene: TRBJ2-1; D gene: TRBD2; CDR3 DNA: TGTGCCAGCAGCCCGGGGACTACCGATGAATACAATGAGCAGTTCTTC; CDR3 protein: CASSPGTTDEYNEQFF
V gene: TRBV5-1; clone size: .; J gene: TRBJ2-1; D gene: TRBD2; CDR3 DNA: TGCGCCAGCAGCTTGCGGACTAGCGGATACTACAATGAGCAGTTCTTC; CDR3 protein: CASSLRTSGYYNEQFF
V gene: TRBV30; clone size: once; J gene: TRBJ1-5; D gene: .; CDR3 DNA: TGTGCCTGGGGTGGACGAGGCAATCAGCCCCAGCATTTT; CDR3 protein: CAWGGRGNQPQHF
V gene: TRBV5-1; clone size: .; J gene: TRBJ1-2; D gene: .; CDR3 DNA: TGCGCCAGCAGCTTCCTTTCTGGGGACTATGGCTACACCTTC; CDR3 protein: CASSFLSGDYGYTF
V gene: TRBV6-1; clone size: .; J gene: TRBJ1-1; D gene: .; CDR3 DNA: TGTGCCAGCCGCCTTAATGGGGGCATGAACACTGAAGCTTTCTTT; CDR3 protein: CASRLNGGMNTEAFF
V gene: TRBV6-4; clone size: .; J gene: TRBJ1-2; D gene: TRBD1; CDR3 DNA: TGTGCCAGCAGTGATACAGGGGGGACCTATGGCTACACCTTC; CDR3 protein: CASSDTGGTYGYTF
V gene: TRBV7-3; clone size: .; J gene: TRBJ2-5; D gene: .; CDR3 DNA: TGTGCCAGCAGCCCAACTAGGGTGGAAGAGACCCAGTACTTC; CDR3 protein: CASSPTRVEETQYF
V gene: TRBV9; clone size: .; J gene: TRBJ2-7; D gene: .; CDR3 DNA: TGTGCCAGCAGCGTAGATCGCGGAACCTACGAGCAGTACTTC; CDR3 protein: CASSVDRGTYEQYF
V gene: TRBV6-5; clone size: .; J gene: TRBJ2-7; D gene: TRBD2; CDR3 DNA: TGTGCCAGCAGTTACTTTGGGACTAGCGGCTCCTACGAGCAGTACTTC; CDR3 protein: CASSYFGTSGSYEQYF
V gene: TRBV6-6; clone size: .; J gene: TRBJ2-3; D gene: TRBD2; CDR3 DNA: TGTGCCAGCAGTCACCCAACTAGCGGGGTCACAGATACGCAGTATTTT; CDR3 protein: CASSHPTSGVTDTQYF
V gene: TRBV19; clone size: few; J gene: TRBJ1-2; D gene: .; CDR3 DNA: TGTGCCAGTAGTATCATCGGTCTGGGTTATGGCTACACCTTC; CDR3 protein: CASSIIGLGYGYTF
V gene: TRBV28; clone size: once; J gene: TRBJ1-2; D gene: .; CDR3 DNA: TGTGCCAGCAGTCCTCGGACGGAAAGAGGTGGCTACACCTTC; CDR3 protein: CASSPRTERGGYTF
V gene: TRBV12-5; clone size: once; J gene: TRBJ2-1; D gene: TRBD2; CDR3 DNA: TGTGCTAGTGGGCCGACTAGCGGCGGGGAGCAGTTCTTC; CDR3 protein: CASGPTSGGEQFF
V gene: TRBV20-1; clone size: .; J gene: TRBJ1-4; D gene: .; CDR3 DNA: TGCAGTGCTCAGGGAAATGAAAAACTGTTTTTT; CDR3 protein: CSAQGNEKLFF
V gene: TRBV5-6; clone size: .; J gene: TRBJ1-1; D gene: .; CDR3 DNA: TGTGCCAGCAGCCCGGACAGAGTGAACACTGAAGCTTTCTTT; CDR3 protein: CASSPDRVNTEAFF
V gene: TRBV2; clone size: .; J gene: TRBJ1-2; D gene: .; CDR3 DNA: TGTGCCAGCAGTGTATTAAGGACAGATGGCTACACCTTC; CDR3 protein: CASSVLRTDGYTF
V gene: TRBV5-1; clone size: once; J gene: TRBJ2-7; D gene: .; CDR3 DNA: TGCGCCAGCAGCCGAGCAGGGACCTACGAGCAGTACTTC; CDR3 protein: CASSRAGTYEQYF
V gene: TRBV6-5; clone size: .; J gene: TRBJ1-5; D gene: .; CDR3 DNA: TGTGCCAGCAGTTACGACGGGTATCAGCCCCAGCATTTT; CDR3 protein: CASSYDGYQPQHF
V gene: TRBV6-6; clone size: .; J gene: TRBJ2-7; D gene: TRBD2; CDR3 DNA: TGTGCCAGCAGTCTCGGGGGGGTCCCGCCCTACGAGCAGTACTTC; CDR3 protein: CASSLGGVPPYEQYF
V gene: TRBV18; clone size: .; J gene: TRBJ2-5; D gene: .; CDR3 DNA: TGTGCCAGCTCACCGGTCGGCTCGTCCCCAGAGACCCAGTACTTC; CDR3 protein: CASSPVGSSPETQYF
V gene: TRBV7-2; clone size: .; J gene: TRBJ1-5; D gene: .; CDR3 DNA: TGTGCCAGCAGCCAGGACAATCAGCCCCAGCATTTT; CDR3 protein: CASSQDNQPQHF
V gene: TRBV7-2; clone size: .; J gene: TRBJ2-7; D gene: TRBD2; CDR3 DNA: TGTGCCAGCAGCTTGGCCGGGACTAGCGGGAGTATGTACGAGCAGTACTTC; CDR3 protein: CASSLAGTSGSMYEQYF
V gene: TRBV28; clone size: .; J gene: TRBJ2-2; D gene: .; CDR3 DNA: TGTGCCAGCAGTTTTTCGTCTCCCGGGGCGAACACCGGGGAGCTGTTTTTT; CDR3 protein: CASSFSSPGANTGELFF
V gene: TRBV28; clone size: .; J gene: TRBJ2-7; D gene: TRBD1; CDR3 DNA: TGTGCCAGCTTTACGGCGGGACAGGGTATTCACGAGCAGTACTTC; CDR3 protein: CASFTAGQGIHEQYF
V gene: TRBV5-1; clone size: few; J gene: TRBJ1-5; D gene: TRBD1; CDR3 DNA: TGCGCCAGCAGCTTGAAGGGACAGGGATCACCCCAGCATTTT; CDR3 protein: CASSLKGQGSPQHF